This TCR beta chain comes out of a study of blood T cell repertoires in COVID-19. Study-wide background: Italy, Spain and the United States were the sources of the convalescent and acute COVID-19 samples. Sample material is recorded as cDNA or gDNA derived from T cells, B-cell-depleted T cells, or PBMCs.

Germline V gene sequence: CDR1 MNHNS, CDR2 SASEGT. The CDR3 consists of 17 residues. The V and J ends lost 4 bases and 4 bases, in that order; junction bases with no gene match: 15. In the original analysis: Amplification with reference gene primers provided the estimates of nucleated cell counts. The data were produced by immunoSEQ multiplex PCR, yet TCRdb's version contains in-frame clones alone and is incomplete. V and J calls and clone size are those listed in that table; D and trimming were worked out from the DNA. The sample gives around 25,000 clones, 80% to 90% of which show up once; 9.7% is in the top ten.

This receptor was taken from a man aged 65 to 79 with acute or convalescent COVID-19. The chain links TRBV6-1 to TRBJ2-5; 7 bases align to TRBD2. The sequencing input was peripheral blood. CDR3 in DNA: TGTGCCAGCAGTGGGGGCCTCGGGGGGTTAGGGATAGAGACCCAGTACTTC. Translating it yields CASSGGLGGLGIETQYF.